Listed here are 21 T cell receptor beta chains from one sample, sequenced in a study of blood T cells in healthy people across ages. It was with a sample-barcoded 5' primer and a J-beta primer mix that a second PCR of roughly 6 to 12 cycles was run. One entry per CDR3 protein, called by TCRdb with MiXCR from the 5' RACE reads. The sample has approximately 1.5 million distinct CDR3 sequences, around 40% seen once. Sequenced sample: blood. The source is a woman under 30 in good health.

The CDR3 DNA reads as TGTGCCAGCAGCCTTCGACAGGTAAACTACGAGCAGTACTTC. Translation: CASSLRQVNYEQYF. The chain uses TRBV7-2 and TRBJ2-7; possible D gene TRBD1, 6 bases. The germline V gene encodes CDR1 SGHTA and CDR2 FQGNSA. This CDR3 contains 14 residues. V gave up 5 bases and J gave up 3 bases, with 14 bases separating them.

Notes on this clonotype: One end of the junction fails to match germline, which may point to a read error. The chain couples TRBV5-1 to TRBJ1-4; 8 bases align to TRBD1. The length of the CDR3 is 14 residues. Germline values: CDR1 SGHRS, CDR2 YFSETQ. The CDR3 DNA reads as TGCGCCAGCAGCTCCGGGACAGGACGGGAAAACCTGTTTTTT. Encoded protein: CASSSGTGRENLFF.

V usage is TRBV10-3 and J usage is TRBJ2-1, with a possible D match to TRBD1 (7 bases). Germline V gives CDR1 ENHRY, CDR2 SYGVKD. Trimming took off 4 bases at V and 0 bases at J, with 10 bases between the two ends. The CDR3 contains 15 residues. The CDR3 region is CAISGRDSSYNEQFF. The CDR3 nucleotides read TGTGCCATCAGTGGGCGGGACAGCTCCTACAATGAGCAGTTCTTC.

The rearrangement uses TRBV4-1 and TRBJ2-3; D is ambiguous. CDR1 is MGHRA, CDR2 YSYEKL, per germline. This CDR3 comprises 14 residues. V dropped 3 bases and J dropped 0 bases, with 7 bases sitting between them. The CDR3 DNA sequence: TGCGCCAGCAGCCAGACACCGAGCACAGATACGCAGTATTTT. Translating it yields CASSQTPSTDTQYF.

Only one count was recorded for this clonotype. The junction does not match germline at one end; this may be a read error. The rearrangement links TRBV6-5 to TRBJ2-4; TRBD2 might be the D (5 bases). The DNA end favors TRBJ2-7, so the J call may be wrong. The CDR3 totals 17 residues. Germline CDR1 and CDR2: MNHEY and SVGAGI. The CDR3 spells CASSYSYSVGVGYEQYF. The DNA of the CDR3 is TGTGCAAGCAGTTACTCGTACTCCGTCGGGGTTGGCTACGAGCAGTACTTC.

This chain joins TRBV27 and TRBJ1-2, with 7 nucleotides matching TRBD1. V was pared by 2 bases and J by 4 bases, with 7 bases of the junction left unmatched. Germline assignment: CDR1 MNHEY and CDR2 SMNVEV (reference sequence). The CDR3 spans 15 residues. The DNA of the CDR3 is TGTGCCAGCAGTTTAGCCCTAGCAGGGGGCTATGGCTACACCTTC. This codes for CASSLALAGGYGYTF.

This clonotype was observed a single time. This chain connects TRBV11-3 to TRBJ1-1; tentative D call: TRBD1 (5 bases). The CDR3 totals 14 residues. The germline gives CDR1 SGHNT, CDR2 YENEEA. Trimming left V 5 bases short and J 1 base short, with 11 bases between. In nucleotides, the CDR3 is TGTGCCAGCAGCGTAAGGGGCAGGAACACTGAAGCTTTCTTT. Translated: CASSVRGRNTEAFF.

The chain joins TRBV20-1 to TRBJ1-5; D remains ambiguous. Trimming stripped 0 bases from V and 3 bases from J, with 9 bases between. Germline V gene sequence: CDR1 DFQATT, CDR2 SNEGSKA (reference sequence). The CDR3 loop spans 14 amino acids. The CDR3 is CSARDRGFNQPQHF. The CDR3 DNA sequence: TGCAGTGCTAGAGATCGGGGATTCAATCAGCCCCAGCATTTT.

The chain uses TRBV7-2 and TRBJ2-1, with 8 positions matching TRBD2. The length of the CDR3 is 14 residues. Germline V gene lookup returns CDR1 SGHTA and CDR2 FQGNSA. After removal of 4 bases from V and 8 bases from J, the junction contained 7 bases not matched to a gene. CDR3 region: CASSSGTSDDEQFF. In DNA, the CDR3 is TGTGCCAGCAGCTCTGGGACTAGTGATGATGAGCAGTTCTTC.

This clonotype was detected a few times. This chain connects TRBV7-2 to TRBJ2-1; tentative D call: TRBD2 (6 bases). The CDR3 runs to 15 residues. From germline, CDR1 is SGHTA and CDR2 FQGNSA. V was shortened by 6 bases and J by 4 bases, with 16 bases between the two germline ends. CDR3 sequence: CASSRTASEYNEQFF. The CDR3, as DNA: TGTGCCAGCAGTCGGACTGCTAGCGAGTACAATGAGCAGTTCTTC.

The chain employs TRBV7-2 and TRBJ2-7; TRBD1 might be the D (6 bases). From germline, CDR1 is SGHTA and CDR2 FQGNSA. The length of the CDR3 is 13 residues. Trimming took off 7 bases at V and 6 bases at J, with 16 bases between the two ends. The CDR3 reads CASTYREFSEQYF. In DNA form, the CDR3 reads TGTGCCAGCACCTACAGGGAGTTTAGCGAGCAGTACTTC.

CDR3: CASSPGRGQWYEQYF. CDR3 DNA: TGTGCCAGCAGCCCGGGTAGGGGACAGTGGTACGAGCAGTACTTC. The J gene is TRBJ2-7, the V gene TRBV5-5; 7 bases map to TRBD1. Germline assignment: CDR1 SGHKS and CDR2 YYEKEE (reference sequence). Trimming took 4 bases from V and 4 from J; bases not matched to a gene: 11. The CDR3 sequence is 15 residues long.

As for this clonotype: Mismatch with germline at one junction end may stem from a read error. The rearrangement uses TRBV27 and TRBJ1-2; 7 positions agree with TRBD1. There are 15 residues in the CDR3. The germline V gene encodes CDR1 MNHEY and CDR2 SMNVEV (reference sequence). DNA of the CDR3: TGTGCCAGCAGTGGATCCCCCGGGACAGCGTATGACTACACCTTC. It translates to CASSGSPGTAYDYTF.

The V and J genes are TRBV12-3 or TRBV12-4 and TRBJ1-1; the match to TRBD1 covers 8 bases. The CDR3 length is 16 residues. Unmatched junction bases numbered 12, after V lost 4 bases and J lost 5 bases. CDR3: CASSSTGGKGGTEAFF. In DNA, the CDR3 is TGTGCCAGCAGTTCTACAGGGGGAAAGGGAGGAACTGAAGCTTTCTTT.

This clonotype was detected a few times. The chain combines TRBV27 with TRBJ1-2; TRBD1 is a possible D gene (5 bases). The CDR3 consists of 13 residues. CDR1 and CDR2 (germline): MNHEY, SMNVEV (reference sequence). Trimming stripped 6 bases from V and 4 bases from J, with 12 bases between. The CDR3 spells CASRALGTYGYTF. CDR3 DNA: TGTGCCAGCAGGGCTCTTGGGACCTATGGCTACACCTTC.

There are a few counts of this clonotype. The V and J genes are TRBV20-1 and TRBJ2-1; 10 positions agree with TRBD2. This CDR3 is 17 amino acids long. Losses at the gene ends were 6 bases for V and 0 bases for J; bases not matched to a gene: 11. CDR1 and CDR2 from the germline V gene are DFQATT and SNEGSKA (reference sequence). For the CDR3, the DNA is TGCAGTGCGCGTCCACCTAGCGGGAGCAGCTCCTACAATGAGCAGTTCTTC. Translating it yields CSARPPSGSSSYNEQFF.

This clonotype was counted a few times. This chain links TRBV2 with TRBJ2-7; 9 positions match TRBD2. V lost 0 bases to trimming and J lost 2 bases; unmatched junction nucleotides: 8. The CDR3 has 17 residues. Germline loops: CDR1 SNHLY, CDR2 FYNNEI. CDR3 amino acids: CASSEALGLAGTYEQYF. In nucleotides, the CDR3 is TGTGCCAGCAGTGAAGCGCTGGGCCTAGCGGGGACCTACGAGCAGTACTTC.

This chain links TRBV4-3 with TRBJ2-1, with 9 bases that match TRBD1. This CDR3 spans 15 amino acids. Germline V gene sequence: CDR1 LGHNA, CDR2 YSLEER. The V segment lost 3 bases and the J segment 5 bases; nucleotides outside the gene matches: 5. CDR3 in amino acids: CASSHPDRGNNEQFF. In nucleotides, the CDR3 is TGCGCCAGCAGCCACCCGGACAGGGGTAACAATGAGCAGTTCTTC.

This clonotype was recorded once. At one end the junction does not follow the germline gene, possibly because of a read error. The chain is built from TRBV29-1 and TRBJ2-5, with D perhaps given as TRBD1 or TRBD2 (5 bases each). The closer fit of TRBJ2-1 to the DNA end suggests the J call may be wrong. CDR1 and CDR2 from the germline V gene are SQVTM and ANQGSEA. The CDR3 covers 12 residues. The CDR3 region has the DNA TGCGGCGTCAGACTGGGGGAAGAGACCCAGTTCTTC. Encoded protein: CGVRLGEETQFF.

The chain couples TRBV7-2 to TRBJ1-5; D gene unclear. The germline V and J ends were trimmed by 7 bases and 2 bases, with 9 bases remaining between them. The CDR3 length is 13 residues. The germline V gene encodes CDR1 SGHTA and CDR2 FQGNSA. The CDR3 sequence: CASNQGRNQPQHF. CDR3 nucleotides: TGTGCCAGCAATCAAGGGCGCAATCAGCCCCAGCATTTT.

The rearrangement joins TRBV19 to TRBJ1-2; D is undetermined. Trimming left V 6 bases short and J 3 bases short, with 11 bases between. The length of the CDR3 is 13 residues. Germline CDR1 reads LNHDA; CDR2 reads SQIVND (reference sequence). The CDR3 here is CASRSNEDYGYTF. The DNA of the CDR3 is TGTGCCAGTAGGTCGAATGAGGACTATGGCTACACCTTC.